Presented here are 30 T cell receptor beta chains from one specimen sequenced in a study of T cell responses to AZD1222 COVID-19 vaccine. Produced via immunoSEQ multiplex PCR; TCRdb's table is partial and in-frame only. Seen here are over 150,000 clones, almost 90% observed once, and the top ten hold more than 0.4%. Sequencing was performed on peripheral blood, taken on day 0 of AZD1222 vaccination. Every receptor here comes from an adult in good health.

The rearrangement joins TRBV24-1 to TRBJ1-2, with 8 bases lining up with TRBD1. Looked up from germline, CDR1 is KGHDR and CDR2 is SFDVKD. Germline trimming cut 5 bases from V and 8 bases from J; bases unmatched to any gene: 9. The CDR3 has 14 amino acids. The CDR3 loop is CATSGQQGASGYTF. CDR3 DNA: TGTGCCACCAGTGGGCAGCAGGGGGCTAGCGGCTACACCTTC.

The chain is built from TRBV6-5 and TRBJ2-5; D perhaps matches TRBD1 (6 bases). The CDR3 is 15 residues long. The V end was cut by 3 bases, the J end by 1 base, with 12 bases between. Germline assignment: CDR1 MNHEY and CDR2 SVGAGI. The CDR3 nucleotides are TGTGCCAGCAGTTATCATCGACAGGTCCAAGAGACCCAGTACTTC. It codes for CASSYHRQVQETQYF.

CDR3 DNA: TGTGCCAGCAGTACCGGACTAGCGGGAGGAGAGACCCAGTACTTC. Translation gives CASSTGLAGGETQYF. V gene TRBV7-3 combines with J gene TRBJ2-5, with 14 bases aligning to TRBD2. The CDR3 length is 15 residues. Germline CDR1 reads SGHTA; CDR2 reads FQGTGA. V shed 6 bases, J shed 4 bases, and the junction held 4 bases outside the gene matches.

The chain recombines TRBV7-6 with TRBJ2-1; no clear D. Trimming took off 3 bases at V and 5 bases at J, with 8 bases between the two ends. From germline, CDR1 is SGHVS and CDR2 FNYEAQ. This CDR3 contains 13 residues. CDR3 DNA: TGTGCCAGCAGCTTTAGACCCAACAATGAGCAGTTCTTC. It translates to CASSFRPNNEQFF.

This chain connects TRBV19 to TRBJ1-5; TRBD1 matches 8 bases. Germline V gene lookup returns CDR1 LNHDA and CDR2 SQIVND (reference sequence). The ends lost 8 bases at V and 7 bases at J; junction bases unmatched: 7. This CDR3 spans 13 amino acids. This CDR3 is CASQGQGRQPQHF. In DNA form, the CDR3 reads TGTGCCAGTCAAGGACAGGGACGACAGCCCCAGCATTTT.

This clone was observed once. V gene TRBV9 combines with J gene TRBJ2-5; 8 nucleotides match TRBD2. V was clipped by 3 bases and J by 5 bases; unmatched bases: 9. Germline-derived CDR1 and CDR2 are SGDLS and YYNGEE. This CDR3 contains 15 residues. The CDR3 DNA is TGTGCCAGCAGCGAGACTAGCGCCGGGGTGGAGACCCAGTACTTC. Its protein is CASSETSAGVETQYF.

The genes are TRBV2 and TRBJ1-1; D might be TRBD1 (6 bases). The CDR3 extends over 12 amino acids. V lost 4 bases and J 4 bases, leaving 7 bases between the germline ends. Germline lookup yields CDR1 SNHLY and CDR2 FYNNEI. This CDR3 reads CASSAGVTEAFF. The DNA of the CDR3 is TGTGCCAGCAGTGCAGGGGTCACTGAAGCTTTCTTT.

The chain couples TRBV18 to TRBJ2-1; 11 bases are a match to TRBD1. CDR3 length: 15 amino acids. In germline, CDR1 is KGHSH, CDR2 LQKENI. V shed 2 bases and J 12 bases; nucleotides not matched to a gene: 9. This CDR3 is CASSPKLDRGRWQFF. The CDR3 nucleotides are TGTGCCAGCTCACCAAAGCTGGACAGGGGGCGTTGGCAGTTCTTC.

The V call is TRBV30, the J call TRBJ2-5; weak D call: TRBD1 (8 bases). Trimming left V 0 bases short and J 2 bases short, with 13 bases between. The CDR3 consists of 15 residues. Germline CDR1 GTSNPN, CDR2 SVGIG (reference sequence). CDR3 sequence reads: CAWSVGQGGQETQYF. The CDR3 DNA is TGTGCCTGGAGTGTCGGACAGGGAGGGCAAGAGACCCAGTACTTC.

The CDR3 loop reads CASSPGLAGGNEQFF. The CDR3 bases are TGTGCCAGCAGTCCAGGACTAGCGGGAGGTAATGAGCAGTTCTTC. The J gene is TRBJ2-1, the V gene TRBV6-5, with TRBD2 matching 14 bases. With 5 bases clipped from V and 7 bases from J, the junction kept 4 bases outside the gene matches. CDR1 is MNHEY and CDR2 is SVGAGI in the germline V gene. This CDR3 spans 15 amino acids.

This clone was seen a few times. One end of the junction fails to match germline, which may point to a read error. In nucleotides, the CDR3 is TGTGCTAGCAGCCTGACAGGGTTACAACAAGAGACCCAGTACTTC. It codes for CASSLTGLQQETQYF. The chain uses TRBV7-7 and TRBJ2-5; 7 bases are a match to TRBD1. The CDR3 has 15 residues. Germline V lookup: CDR1 SSHAT, CDR2 FNYEAQ (reference sequence).

This clone showed up just once. The rearrangement joins TRBV6-5 to TRBJ2-7; D may be TRBD1 (5 bases). Germline V gene sequence: CDR1 MNHEY, CDR2 SVGAGI. Trimming shortened V by 10 bases and J by 3 bases, and 13 bases separated the two germline ends. The CDR3 has 12 residues. The CDR3 nucleotides are TGTGCCACACTCGGACACTACTACGAGCAGTACTTC. Amino acids: CATLGHYYEQYF.

This clone was seen just once. The rearrangement uses TRBV9 and TRBJ2-3; no definite D call. The germline V gene encodes CDR1 SGDLS and CDR2 YYNGEE. The ends were cut back, 3 bases at V and 2 bases at J, with 16 bases in the middle. This CDR3 contains 16 residues. The CDR3 reads CASSALDGKSTDTQYF. The CDR3 bases are TGTGCCAGCAGCGCCCTAGACGGTAAATCCACAGATACGCAGTATTTT.

The chain joins TRBV19 to TRBJ1-1, with D possibly being TRBD1 (5 bases). Deletions cut 4 bases from V and 11 bases from J, with 14 bases between. The CDR3 has 12 residues. Germline V gene lookup returns CDR1 LNHDA and CDR2 SQIVND (reference sequence). The CDR3 protein is CASSTGGRIAFF. CDR3 in DNA: TGTGCCAGTAGTACGGGGGGTAGGATCGCTTTCTTT.

With regard to this clone: The sample carries other DNA sequences with the same CDR3. This chain links TRBV7-3 with TRBJ2-1; 8 positions match TRBD2. The length of the CDR3 is 14 residues. The germline V gene has CDR1 SGHTA and CDR2 FQGTGA. The J segment lost 7 bases and the V segment lost 2 bases, leaving 4 bases of the junction unmatched. CDR3 in amino acids: CASSLAGGTNEQFF. CDR3 nucleotides: TGTGCCAGCAGCTTAGCGGGAGGTACGAATGAGCAGTTCTTC.

This chain uses TRBV7-9 with TRBJ1-5, with D perhaps TRBD1 (6 bases). From germline, CDR1 is SEHNR and CDR2 FQNEAQ (reference sequence). The CDR3 spans 15 residues. The V gene lost 10 bases and the J gene lost 0 bases, with 16 bases spanning the gap. CDR3 loop: CATGKGVYSNQPQHF. CDR3 nucleotides: TGTGCCACAGGGAAGGGGGTTTATAGCAATCAGCCCCAGCATTTT.

V usage is TRBV7-2 and J usage is TRBJ1-1; the D is unclear. The CDR3 is 13 amino acids. Germline loops: CDR1 SGHTA, CDR2 FQGNSA. Trimming took 7 bases from V and 4 from J, leaving 13 bases between them. As DNA, the CDR3 is TGTGCCAGCACCTGGACCCGAGGCACTGAAGCTTTCTTT. Its translation is CASTWTRGTEAFF.

This chain joins TRBV24-1 and TRBJ1-4; 8 nucleotides align to TRBD1. This CDR3 comprises 15 residues. Trimming removed 3 bases from V and 6 bases from J; junction bases left unmatched: 5. Per the germline V gene, CDR1 is KGHDR and CDR2 is SFDVKD. CDR3 coding DNA: TGTGCCACCAGTGATGCCGGGACAGGCGATGAAAAACTGTTTTTT. Translating gives CATSDAGTGDEKLFF.

The rearrangement uses TRBV19 and TRBJ2-7; possibly TRBD1 for D (6 bases). Germline CDR1 LNHDA, CDR2 SQIVND (reference sequence). V dropped 5 bases and J dropped 3 bases, with 11 bases sitting between them. This CDR3 has 13 amino acids. The CDR3 is CASSLGQHYEQYF. The CDR3 DNA reads TGTGCCAGTAGTCTAGGACAGCACTACGAGCAGTACTTC. The entire variable domain, with the rest obtained from reference TRBV19 and TRBJ2-7, is as follows: DGGITQSPKYLFRKEGQNVTLSCEQNLNHDAMYWYRQDPGQGLRLIYYSQIVNDFQKGDIAEGYSVSREKKESFPLTVTSAQKNPTAFYLCASSLGQHYEQYFGPGTRLTVT.

The gene calls are TRBV3-1 (or the pseudogene TRBV3-2) and TRBJ2-7; D unresolved. The CDR3 is 13 amino acids. Per the germline V gene, CDR1 is LGHDT and CDR2 is YNNKEL (reference sequence). With 4 bases removed from V and 5 bases from J, the gap between germline ends came to 12 bases. CDR3 in amino acids: CASSLRLHDEQYF. In nucleotides, the CDR3 is TGTGCCAGCAGCCTCCGGCTCCACGACGAGCAGTACTTC.

The J gene is TRBJ1-1, the V gene TRBV4-1, with TRBD1 as a possible D gene (6 bases). This CDR3 has 13 residues. Germline V gene data show CDR1 as MGHRA and CDR2 as YSYEKL. V was cut by 5 bases and J by 6 bases, with 13 bases left in between. This CDR3 is CASSRTGQSEAFF. The CDR3 DNA reads as TGCGCCAGCAGCAGAACTGGACAGTCTGAAGCTTTCTTT.

CDR3 DNA: TGTGCCAGCAGCCAAGGGGGGGCTGGAGATACGCAGTATTTT. Translated, it gives CASSQGGAGDTQYF. The chain combines TRBV9 with TRBJ2-3; TRBD2 is a possible D gene (7 bases). The CDR3 is 14 amino acids. Deletions cut 4 bases from V and 5 bases from J, with 14 bases between. Per germline, CDR1 SGDLS and CDR2 YYNGEE.

The V gene is TRBV11-2, the J gene TRBJ2-1; 12 bases fit TRBD2. Trimming at V came to 5 bases and at J to 10 bases, leaving 12 bases not matched to a gene. This CDR3 is 16 amino acids long. Germline assignment: CDR1 SGHAT and CDR2 FQNNGV. The CDR3 reads CASSRVTSGSRREQFF. CDR3 coding DNA: TGTGCCAGCAGCCGAGTGACTAGCGGGAGTCGGCGAGAGCAGTTCTTC.

This clone came up a few times. This CDR3 reads CASSEHSATEAFF. The DNA of the CDR3 is TGTGCCAGCTCAGAGCACTCAGCGACTGAAGCTTTCTTT. The chain recombines TRBV27 with TRBJ1-1; D is unclear. V shed 8 bases and J shed 5 bases, with 15 bases lying between them. The CDR3 consists of 13 residues. Germline-derived CDR1 and CDR2 are MNHEY and SMNVEV (reference sequence).

This sequence joins TRBV30 and TRBJ2-2; no clear D. V gave up 0 bases and J gave up 0 bases, with 5 bases separating them. Germline V lookup: CDR1 GTSNPN, CDR2 SVGIG (reference sequence). The CDR3 loop spans 14 amino acids. CDR3 DNA sequence: TGTGCCTGGAGTGTGGGTTCGAACACCGGGGAGCTGTTTTTT. This encodes CAWSVGSNTGELFF. Drawing the rest from reference TRBV30 and TRBJ2-2, the complete variable domain is SQTIHQWPATLVQPVGSPLSLECTVEGTSNPNLYWYRQAAGRGLQLLFYSVGIGQISSEVPQNLSASRPQDRQFILSSKKLLLSDSGFYLCAWSVGSNTGELFFGEGSRLTVL.

This clone was seen just once. The V and J genes are TRBV14 and TRBJ2-1, with TRBD1 matching over 12 bases. The CDR3 extends over 16 amino acids. Germline V gene lookup returns CDR1 SGHDN and CDR2 FVKESK. With V trimmed by 4 bases and J by 9 bases, 10 bases remained unmatched. The CDR3 DNA sequence: TGTGCCAGCAGCCTTCTGGGACAGGGGGCCAGCGGTGAGCAGTTCTTC. It is translated as CASSLLGQGASGEQFF.

J is TRBJ2-5 and V is TRBV7-2; 11 bases line up with TRBD2. The CDR3 runs 16 residues. Trimming took 1 base from V and 5 from J; bases not matched to a gene: 6. From germline, CDR1 is SGHTA and CDR2 FQGNSA. CDR3: CASSLEVAGGQETQYF. The CDR3 DNA reads as TGTGCCAGCAGCTTAGAGGTAGCGGGGGGGCAGGAGACCCAGTACTTC.

The sample holds one count of this clone. The chain is built from TRBV7-8 and TRBJ1-5; TRBD1 matches at 8 bases. Unmatched junction bases numbered 5, after V lost 5 bases and J lost 2 bases. The CDR3 runs 15 residues. Germline V gene data show CDR1 as SGHVS and CDR2 as FQNEAQ. The CDR3 bases are TGTGCCAGCAGCGAGACAGGGGTTCGCAATCAGCCCCAGCATTTT. Protein sequence: CASSETGVRNQPQHF.

This chain connects TRBV2 to TRBJ2-1; perhaps TRBD1 as D (6 bases). V was pared by 6 bases and J by 1 base, with 13 bases between. Germline lookup yields CDR1 SNHLY and CDR2 FYNNEI. CDR3 length: 15 amino acids. CDR3 residues: CASRTSDSSYNEQFF. CDR3 coding DNA: TGTGCCAGCAGGACGTCGGACAGTTCCTACAATGAGCAGTTCTTC.

This chain links TRBV9 with TRBJ1-1; D remains ambiguous. Per the germline V gene, CDR1 is SGDLS and CDR2 is YYNGEE. This CDR3 has 14 residues. Trimming stripped 4 bases from V and 0 bases from J, with 10 bases between. The CDR3, as DNA: TGTGCCAGCAGCTATGAGGATGTGAACACTGAAGCTTTCTTT. This translates into CASSYEDVNTEAFF.